Listed here are 28 T cell receptor beta chains from one sample, sequenced in a study of PD-1 and CTLA-4 blockade in melanoma. TCRdb's copy holds only in-frame clones and misses some; the assay was immunoSEQ multiplex PCR. The profile shows around 12,000 clones, approximately 85% of them singletons. This sample comprised CD8+ T cells from peripheral blood, obtained from a patient given anti-PD-1 treatment. These receptor sequences come from a human donor with melanoma.

The V call is TRBV25-1, the J call TRBJ2-5; TRBD2 agrees at 7 bases. J lost 2 bases, V lost 7 bases, and 16 bases had no gene match. The CDR3 is made up of 17 amino acids. Germline CDR1 is MGHDK and CDR2 is SYGVNS. The CDR3 here is CASTDPGTKWEQETQYF. The CDR3, as DNA: TGTGCCAGCACCGACCCCGGGACTAAGTGGGAGCAAGAGACCCAGTACTTC.

The chain has TRBV5-1 and TRBJ2-7; 12 bases map to TRBD2. The ends lost 4 bases at V and 3 bases at J; junction bases unmatched: 2. CDR1 and CDR2 (germline): SGHRS, YFSETQ. The CDR3 length is 14 residues. For the CDR3, the DNA is TGCGCCAGCAGCCTGACTAGCGGGAGCTACGAGCAGTACTTC. This translates into CASSLTSGSYEQYF. Using reference TRBV5-1 and TRBJ2-7 for the parts outside the CDR3, the full variable domain is KAGVTQTPRYLIKTRGQQVTLSCSPISGHRSVSWYQQTPGQGLQFLFEYFSETQRNKGNFPGRFSGRQFSNSRSEMNVSTLELGDSALYLCASSLTSGSYEQYFGPGTRLTVT.

The chain links TRBV11-3 to TRBJ2-1; D remains ambiguous. CDR3 length equals 16 residues. V was trimmed by 6 bases and J by 0 bases, leaving 15 bases between them. Germline CDR1 reads SGHNT; CDR2 reads YENEEA. Here the CDR3 DNA reads TGTGCCAGCAGGAGCACGGATCCAAGCTCCTACAATGAGCAGTTCTTC. Amino acid sequence: CASRSTDPSSYNEQFF.

This clone was found once. V usage is TRBV9 and J usage is TRBJ1-5, with TRBD1 matching over 7 bases. The CDR3 contains 13 residues. Germline V gene lookup returns CDR1 SGDLS and CDR2 YYNGEE. Trimming took 7 bases from V and 2 from J; bases not matched to a gene: 3. CDR3 in DNA: TGTGCCAGCGGCGGGACAGGCAATCAGCCCCAGCATTTT. Translated, it gives CASGGTGNQPQHF. Full variable domain (missing parts from reference TRBV9 and TRBJ1-5): DSGVTQTPKHLITATGQRVTLRCSPRSGDLSVYWYQQSLDQGLQFLIQYYNGEERAKGNILERFSAQQFPDLHSELNLSSLELGDSALYFCASGGTGNQPQHFGDGTRLSIL.

The chain recombines TRBV3-1 (or the pseudogene TRBV3-2) with TRBJ1-3; D uncertain. With 1 base removed from V and 11 bases from J, the gap between germline ends came to 9 bases. This CDR3 comprises 12 residues. Germline assignment: CDR1 LGHDT and CDR2 YNNKEL (reference sequence). CDR3 DNA: TGTGCCAGCAGCCAAGGGCGGGCGCCCATATATTTT. It is translated as CASSQGRAPIYF.

The rearrangement uses TRBV29-1 and TRBJ1-2; D is ambiguous. Germline V CDR1 and CDR2: SQVTM, ANQGSEA. This CDR3 spans 15 amino acids. Trimming pared 4 bases from V and 0 bases from J, leaving 15 bases between. The CDR3 region is CSVVIDALANYGYTF. CDR3 DNA sequence: TGCAGCGTTGTAATCGATGCGCTAGCTAACTATGGCTACACCTTC.

The rearrangement links TRBV3-1 (or the pseudogene TRBV3-2) to TRBJ2-7; D gene uncertain. The CDR3 is made up of 14 amino acids. The ends were cut back, 3 bases at V and 6 bases at J, with 15 bases in the middle. CDR1 is LGHDT, CDR2 YNNKEL, per germline (reference sequence). The chain's CDR3 is CASSQDGRQAEQYF. In DNA form, the CDR3 reads TGTGCCAGCAGCCAGGACGGACGTCAGGCCGAGCAGTACTTC.

This chain uses TRBV4-1 with TRBJ2-5; 9 nucleotides line up with TRBD1. V was pared by 1 base and J by 4 bases, with 7 bases of the junction left unmatched. This CDR3 has 16 residues. Germline CDR1 is MGHRA and CDR2 is YSYEKL. Written as DNA, the CDR3 is TGCGCCAGCAGCCAAGGGAATGCGGACAGGGGAGAGACCCAGTACTTC. Its protein product is CASSQGNADRGETQYF.

The rearrangement joins TRBV7-2 to TRBJ1-1; 7 bases map to TRBD1. The germline CDR1 and CDR2 sequences are SGHTA and FQGNSA. CDR3 size: 15 residues. With 5 bases clipped from V and 0 bases from J, the junction kept 6 bases outside the gene matches. In nucleotides, the CDR3 is TGTGCCAGCAGCCCGGACAGGACCTTGAACACTGAAGCTTTCTTT. Encoded protein: CASSPDRTLNTEAFF.

The chain employs TRBV27 and TRBJ2-1; TRBD2 might be the D (5 bases). V shed 7 bases and J shed 0 bases, with 10 bases lying between them. This CDR3 contains 14 residues. Germline values: CDR1 MNHEY, CDR2 SMNVEV (reference sequence). The CDR3 DNA reads TGTGCCAGCAACAGTGGGAGCTCCTACAATGAGCAGTTCTTC. Translated: CASNSGSSYNEQFF.

This clone turned up a few times. This rearrangement joins TRBV27 to TRBJ1-1, with 9 bases fitting TRBD1. This CDR3 region has 14 residues. The germline V gene encodes CDR1 MNHEY and CDR2 SMNVEV (reference sequence). V gave up 7 bases and J gave up 1 base; unmatched junction bases: 4. The CDR3 sequence: CASKRQGENTEAFF. Here the CDR3 DNA reads TGTGCCAGCAAAAGACAGGGGGAGAACACTGAAGCTTTCTTT.

This clone occurred a few times. This rearrangement joins TRBV4-1 to TRBJ2-7, with D possibly called TRBD1 or TRBD2 (5 bases each). V was cut by 1 base and J by 1 base, with 8 bases left in between. CDR1 and CDR2 (germline): MGHRA, YSYEKL. The CDR3 loop spans 14 amino acids. CDR3 in amino acids: CASSQGDRSYEQYF. In DNA form, the CDR3 reads TGCGCCAGCAGCCAAGGGGACCGTTCCTACGAGCAGTACTTC.

The gene calls are TRBV7-9 and TRBJ2-5; D is ambiguous. CDR1 SEHNR and CDR2 FQNEAQ come from the germline V gene (reference sequence). CDR3 length: 14 residues. V lost 5 bases and J 5 bases, leaving 15 bases between the germline ends. CDR3 protein: CASSPLALMETQYF. The CDR3 nucleotides are TGTGCCAGCAGCCCTCTCGCCCTGATGGAGACCCAGTACTTC.

CDR3 region: CASSPPSYYEQYF. In DNA form, the CDR3 reads TGTGCCAGCAGCCCTCCCTCATACTACGAGCAGTACTTC. The V call is TRBV11-2, the J call TRBJ2-7; D remains ambiguous. From germline, CDR1 is SGHAT and CDR2 FQNNGV. V lost 5 bases and J 3 bases, leaving 11 bases between the germline ends. CDR3 length: 13 amino acids.

The V and J genes are TRBV5-1 and TRBJ2-1; 9 nucleotides match TRBD1. Trimming cost V 5 bases and J 5 bases; bases outside gene matches: 11. The germline V gene has CDR1 SGHRS and CDR2 YFSETQ. There are 16 residues in the CDR3. CDR3 in DNA: TGCGCCAGCAGGTGGGGGGTCGGGACAGGGAACAATGAGCAGTTCTTC. Its protein product is CASRWGVGTGNNEQFF.

The V gene is TRBV7-9, the J gene TRBJ1-2, with D maybe TRBD1 (6 bases). The V gene lost 0 bases and the J gene lost 8 bases, with 16 bases spanning the gap. Looked up from germline, CDR1 is SEHNR and CDR2 is FQNEAQ (reference sequence). This CDR3 has 15 residues. The CDR3 is CASSLALEGVWGYTF. CDR3 coding DNA: TGTGCCAGCAGCTTAGCGCTAGAGGGGGTCTGGGGCTACACCTTC.

This sequence joins TRBV29-1 and TRBJ2-3; the D is unclear. The CDR3 runs 15 residues. Trimming pared 0 bases from V and 4 bases from J, leaving 14 bases between. Germline V gene sequence: CDR1 SQVTM, CDR2 ANQGSEA. The CDR3 coding sequence is TGCAGCGTTGAAGACCCCAATGGTGGGGCAGATACGCAGTATTTT. It codes for CSVEDPNGGADTQYF.

The V call is TRBV7-9, the J call TRBJ1-1; D is unclear. CDR1 is SEHNR, CDR2 FQNEAQ, per germline (reference sequence). The CDR3 covers 10 residues. Trimming took 3 bases from V and 4 from J, leaving 0 bases between them. CDR3 bases: TGTGCCAGCAGCTTCACTGAAGCTTTCTTT. Residues: CASSFTEAFF.

Written as DNA, the CDR3 is TGTGCCTGGAGTGTACAGGTTGACACTGAAGCTTTCTTT. Protein: CAWSVQVDTEAFF. The chain carries TRBV30 and TRBJ1-1, with D tentatively TRBD1 (5 bases). The CDR3 is 13 residues long. CDR1 and CDR2 (germline): GTSNPN, SVGIG (reference sequence). Trimming stripped 0 bases from V and 3 bases from J, with 8 bases between.

The genes are TRBV7-9 and TRBJ2-2, with D unclear. Germline V gene lookup returns CDR1 SEHNR and CDR2 FQNEAQ (reference sequence). The CDR3 is 16 residues long. Trimming took off 2 bases at V and 3 bases at J, with 13 bases between the two ends. The CDR3 region is CASSLIRVEDTGELFF. The CDR3 DNA reads TGTGCCAGCAGCTTAATCCGGGTAGAGGACACCGGGGAGCTGTTTTTT.

The V gene is TRBV19, the J gene TRBJ2-7; tentatively, D is TRBD2 (6 bases). V was pared by 2 bases and J by 5 bases, with 10 bases between. Per germline, CDR1 LNHDA and CDR2 SQIVND (reference sequence). The CDR3 contains 13 residues. CDR3 sequence reads: CASSIRESDEQYF. The CDR3 DNA is TGTGCCAGTAGTATACGGGAGTCCGACGAGCAGTACTTC. The full variable domain, rest sourced from reference TRBV19 and TRBJ2-7, is DGGITQSPKYLFRKEGQNVTLSCEQNLNHDAMYWYRQDPGQGLRLIYYSQIVNDFQKGDIAEGYSVSREKKESFPLTVTSAQKNPTAFYLCASSIRESDEQYFGPGTRLTVT.

Sample share makes this clone medium-sized. The chain links TRBV7-8 to TRBJ2-1; 10 bases match TRBD1. After removal of 0 bases from V and 2 bases from J, the junction contained 7 bases not matched to a gene. Germline V CDR1 and CDR2: SGHVS, FQNEAQ. The CDR3 length is 18 residues. The CDR3 spells CASSLARQGAYAYNEQFF. As DNA, the CDR3 is TGTGCCAGCAGCTTAGCGAGACAGGGGGCTTACGCCTACAATGAGCAGTTCTTC.

This clone rates as large. The chain recombines TRBV11-3 with TRBJ2-7; TRBD2 aligns across 8 bases. The CDR3 consists of 14 residues. V lost 4 bases to trimming and J lost 4 bases; unmatched junction nucleotides: 6. The germline V gene has CDR1 SGHNT and CDR2 YENEEA. The CDR3, as DNA: TGTGCCAGCAGCTCCCCGGGGACTAGTTACGAGCAGTACTTC. This gives the protein CASSSPGTSYEQYF. Using reference TRBV11-3 and TRBJ2-7 for the parts outside the CDR3, the full variable domain is EAGVVQSPRYKIIEKKQPVAFWCNPISGHNTLYWYLQNLGQGPELLIRYENEEAVDDSQLPKDRFSAERLKGVDSTLKIQPAELGDSAVYLCASSSPGTSYEQYFGPGTRLTVT.

This clone was seen more than once but under ten times. CDR3 sequence (DNA): TGTGCCAGCAGCGCTACCGGGACTAATCTCCCCGGGGAGCTGTTTTTT. Translation gives CASSATGTNLPGELFF. J is TRBJ2-2 and V is TRBV7-9, with 7 bases matching TRBD2. The CDR3 runs 16 residues. Germline loops: CDR1 SEHNR, CDR2 FQNEAQ (reference sequence). V lost 5 bases, J lost 6 bases, and 12 bases stayed unmatched.

The chain links TRBV6-5 to TRBJ2-2, with 7 bases fitting TRBD1. CDR3 size: 13 residues. Germline V lookup: CDR1 MNHEY, CDR2 SVGAGI. V shed 4 bases, J shed 7 bases, and the junction held 3 bases outside the gene matches. CDR3 nucleotide sequence: TGTGCCAGCAGTTCAGACAGGGTCGGGGAGCTGTTTTTT. Its translation is CASSSDRVGELFF.

This clone was found once. V gene TRBV5-4 combines with J gene TRBJ1-2, with a weak D call TRBD1 (6 bases). The CDR3 is 13 residues long. Trimming took 4 bases from V and 6 from J, leaving 13 bases between them. Germline CDR1 is SGHNT and CDR2 is YYREEE (reference sequence). The CDR3 region is CASSLRTADGYTF. CDR3 bases: TGTGCCAGCAGCCTAAGGACAGCCGATGGCTACACCTTC. The full variable domain, with the rest looked up from reference TRBV5-4 and TRBJ1-2, is ETGVTQSPTHLIKTRGQQVTLRCSSQSGHNTVSWYQQALGQGPQFIFQYYREEENGRGNFPPRFSGLQFPNYSSELNVNALELDDSALYLCASSLRTADGYTFGSGTRLTVV.

V gene TRBV7-8 combines with J gene TRBJ2-1; the D is unclear. V was trimmed by 5 bases and J by 10 bases, leaving 15 bases between them. This CDR3 spans 13 amino acids. CDR1 is SGHVS and CDR2 is FQNEAQ in the germline V gene. The CDR3 protein is CASSNHLGREQFF. The CDR3 nucleotides read TGTGCCAGCAGCAACCACCTAGGACGCGAGCAGTTCTTC.

This chain connects TRBV27 to TRBJ2-5; D might be TRBD2 (5 bases). The germline V and J ends were trimmed by 4 bases and 4 bases, with 13 bases remaining between them. CDR3 length equals 14 residues. Germline-derived CDR1 and CDR2 are MNHEY and SMNVEV (reference sequence). In DNA, the CDR3 is TGTGCCAGCAGTTCGCAGGCTGAGGGAGAGACCCAGTACTTC. Protein product: CASSSQAEGETQYF.